The rows below give T cell receptor beta chains drawn from one sample of a study of blood T cell repertoires in COVID-19. Sequencing was performed with immunoSEQ multiplex PCR; in TCRdb, only in-frame clones are kept and a portion is missing. Of 270,000 or so clones listed, 70% to 90% are singletons. The material sequenced was peripheral blood. These TCRs come from a woman in her twenties or thirties with active or convalescent COVID-19. Each CDR3 is given with its conserved first and last residue. A D gene is named only where the DNA matches it firmly. Expanded clones get a size class; other rows say once, few or many, or leave the size out.

>TRBD1|TRBJ2-2|NA|TRBV4-3
CASSQEQGGNTGELFF
TGCGCCAGCAGCCAAGAACAGGGGGGGAACACCGGGGAGCTGTTTTTT
>TRBD1|TRBJ1-1|NA|TRBV30
CAWRPPDRPNTEAFF
TGTGCCTGGAGGCCCCCGGACAGGCCCAACACTGAAGCTTTCTTT
>NA|TRBJ1-6|once|TRBV5-1
CASSLAPVESYNSPLHF
TGCGCCAGCAGCTTGGCCCCGGTTGAATCCTATAATTCACCCCTCCACTTT
>NA|TRBJ1-2|NA|TRBV2
CASSETRAYGYTF
TGTGCCAGCAGTGAGACCAGGGCTTATGGCTACACCTTC
>TRBD1|TRBJ1-2|NA|TRBV5-4
CASRMWDRSNYGYTF
TGTGCCAGCAGGATGTGGGACAGGTCTAACTATGGCTACACCTTC
>NA|TRBJ2-7|few|TRBV15
CATSRDRNPNEQYF
TGTGCCACCAGCAGAGATCGTAATCCTAACGAGCAGTACTTC
>NA|TRBJ1-1|once|TRBV6-5
CASSHYLIQGSEAFF
TGTGCCAGCAGTCATTACCTAATACAGGGTTCTGAAGCTTTCTTT
>TRBD1|TRBJ1-5|once|TRBV19
CASNPIDRGEGEPQHF
TGTGCCAGTAACCCGATCGACAGGGGAGAGGGGGAGCCCCAGCATTTT
>NA|TRBJ1-6|NA|TRBV28
CASSLTGNNSPLHF
TGTGCCAGCAGTTTAACAGGAAATAATTCACCCCTCCACTTT
>NA|TRBJ1-5|NA|TRBV20-1
CSASTAGGGQPQHF
TGCAGTGCTAGTACAGCGGGAGGAGGTCAGCCCCAGCATTTT
>NA|TRBJ2-7|once|TRBV18
CASSPNRGQFTNEQYF
TGTGCCAGCTCACCTAACAGAGGACAGTTCACCAACGAGCAGTACTTC
>NA|TRBJ1-6|once|TRBV28
CASSFGSSYNSPLHF
TGTGCCAGCAGTTTTGGGAGCTCCTATAATTCACCCCTCCACTTT
>NA|TRBJ1-5|NA|TRBV3-1/TRBV3-2
CASSQDRGTQHF
TGTGCCAGCAGCCAAGATAGAGGAACCCAGCATTTT
>TRBD1|TRBJ2-2|NA|TRBV7-3
CASSRSGGGTGELFF
TGTGCCAGCAGCCGATCAGGGGGCGGGACCGGGGAGCTGTTTTTT
>TRBD2|TRBJ2-1|few|TRBV7-6
CASSPYLSGGLYNEQFF
TGTGCCAGCAGCCCCTACCTTAGCGGGGGATTGTACAATGAGCAGTTCTTC
>NA|TRBJ1-2|NA|TRBV14
CASSQGRALYGYTF
TGTGCCAGCAGCCAGGGCAGGGCACTCTATGGCTACACCTTC
>NA|TRBJ1-1|NA|TRBV5-5
CASSLSPPGVNTEAFF
TGTGCCAGCAGCTTGTCCCCCCCAGGGGTGAACACTGAAGCTTTCTTT
>NA|TRBJ1-6|NA|TRBV27
CASSPTRVAGSPLHF
TGTGCCAGCAGTCCGACAAGGGTTGCGGGTTCACCCCTCCACTTT
>NA|TRBJ2-3|NA|TRBV5-1
CASSLDGQTSTDTQYF
TGCGCCAGCAGCTTGGACGGACAGACTAGCACAGATACGCAGTATTTT
>TRBD1|TRBJ2-6|NA|TRBV19
CASSQGQGPSGANVLTF
TGTGCCAGTAGCCAAGGACAGGGCCCCTCTGGGGCCAACGTCCTGACTTTC
>TRBD2|TRBJ2-1|NA|TRBV4-1
CASSQEETSPYNEQFF
TGCGCCAGCAGCCAAGAGGAGACTAGCCCCTACAATGAGCAGTTCTTC
>NA|TRBJ1-2|NA|TRBV24-1
CATSGDRGTHYGYTF
TGTGCCACCAGTGGGGATAGGGGGACCCACTATGGCTACACCTTC
>NA|TRBJ1-3|NA|TRBV5-1
CASSLEAGGSGNTIYF
TGCGCCAGCAGCTTGGAGGCGGGCGGCTCTGGAAACACCATATATTTT
>NA|TRBJ2-6|NA|TRBV12-3/TRBV12-4
CASSLIGSNVLTF
TGTGCCAGCAGCCTTATTGGGAGCAACGTCCTGACTTTC
>NA|TRBJ1-1|NA|TRBV5-1
CASSPPTLTERNTEAFF
TGCGCCAGCAGCCCGCCCACCCTGACAGAGAGGAACACTGAAGCTTTCTTT
>NA|TRBJ2-7|NA|TRBV6-5
CASSYSIGGDSYEQYF
TGTGCCAGCAGTTACTCGATCGGCGGGGACTCCTACGAGCAGTACTTC
>TRBD2|TRBJ2-3|NA|TRBV7-9
CASSLGLAFTDTQYF
TGTGCCAGCAGCTTGGGACTAGCTTTCACAGATACGCAGTATTTT
>NA|TRBJ1-2|NA|TRBV6-5
CASSYGATTGYTF
TGTGCCAGCAGTTACGGGGCGACGACAGGCTACACCTTC
>NA|TRBJ2-3|NA|TRBV13
CASSSTPDTQYF
TGTGCCAGCAGCTCTACTCCGGATACGCAGTATTTT
>TRBD1|TRBJ2-3|NA|TRBV5-1
CASSLFQDRATDTQYF
TGCGCCAGCAGCTTGTTCCAGGACAGGGCCACAGATACGCAGTATTTT
>TRBD1|TRBJ2-7|NA|TRBV15
CATSRDGTGSSYEQYF
TGTGCCACCAGCAGAGATGGGACAGGAAGCTCCTACGAGCAGTACTTC
>TRBD1|TRBJ2-1|NA|TRBV7-9
CASSMGTGTGSYNEQFF
TGTGCCAGCAGCATGGGCACCGGGACAGGGTCGTACAATGAGCAGTTCTTC
>TRBD2|TRBJ2-7|NA|TRBV3-1/TRBV3-2
CASSLRLAGGYEQYF
TGTGCCAGCAGCCTCCGACTAGCGGGGGGCTACGAGCAGTACTTC
>NA|TRBJ2-5|NA|TRBV15
CASGTRGTQETQYF
TGTGCCTCCGGGACTCGGGGTACCCAAGAGACCCAGTACTTC
>NA|TRBJ2-7|NA|TRBV3-1/TRBV3-2
CASSPATFPYEQYF
TGTGCCAGCAGCCCTGCGACATTCCCCTACGAGCAGTACTTC
>TRBD1|TRBJ2-7|NA|TRBV28
CASTSPGQGAQEQYF
TGTGCCAGCACCTCACCGGGACAGGGGGCGCAAGAGCAGTACTTC
>NA|TRBJ1-2|once|TRBV6-6
CASRGQINYGYTF
TGTGCCAGCAGAGGACAGATTAACTATGGCTACACCTTC
>TRBD1|TRBJ1-2|NA|TRBV5-5
CASSSTGTGGYYGYTF
TGTGCCAGCAGCTCGACCGGGACAGGAGGTTACTATGGCTACACCTTC